These 10 T cell receptor beta chains share one sample of origin, sequenced in a study of T cells after yellow fever vaccination. Via MiXCR, TCRdb re-called the 5' RACE reads, giving one row per CDR3 protein. The sample contains about 320,000 distinct CDR3 sequences, around 4.5% of which appear only once. The sample was PBMCs, taken 15 days after the yellow fever booster vaccination. Receptors were obtained from a man aged 18-30 years who received the YFV17D yellow fever vaccine.

A few counts support this clonotype. V is TRBV20-1 and J is TRBJ2-3; D possibly corresponds to TRBD2 (6 bases). The V end lost 4 bases, the J end lost 2 bases, and 10 bases lay between the germline ends. The CDR3 is 13 amino acids. Germline CDR1 and CDR2: DFQATT and SNEGSKA (reference sequence). The CDR3 loop reads CSAIAAATDTQYF. As DNA, the CDR3 is TGCAGTGCTATAGCGGCGGCCACAGATACGCAGTATTTT.

The table lists this clonotype with many counts. The chain couples TRBV6-6 to TRBJ2-5; TRBD2 agrees at 9 bases. Germline loops: CDR1 MNHNY, CDR2 SVGAGI (reference sequence). J lost 4 bases, V lost 6 bases, and 3 bases had no gene match. This CDR3 has 13 amino acids. For the CDR3, the DNA is TGTGCCAGCAGGCGGGGGGGCGGAGAGACCCAGTACTTC. Translation: CASRRGGGETQYF.

This clonotype has just a few counts. The chain couples TRBV12-3 or TRBV12-4 to TRBJ2-6; D is unresolved. This CDR3 has 13 residues. The germline V and J ends were trimmed by 7 bases and 0 bases, with 4 bases remaining between them. CDR3 residues: CASMNSGANVLTF. For the CDR3, the DNA is TGTGCCAGCATGAACTCTGGGGCCAACGTCCTGACTTTC.

This chain links TRBV6-5 with TRBJ1-1; 8 nucleotides match TRBD1. Germline trimming cut 4 bases from V and 4 bases from J; bases unmatched to any gene: 5. This CDR3 contains 14 residues. From germline, CDR1 is MNHEY and CDR2 SVGAGI. CDR3 residues: CASSLDRVSTEAFF. In DNA form, the CDR3 reads TGTGCCAGCAGTTTGGACAGGGTGAGCACTGAAGCTTTCTTT.

This clonotype was detected many times. The V call is TRBV6-6, the J call TRBJ2-7, with D hard to call. The CDR3 has 12 residues. V lost 6 bases and J 2 bases, leaving 8 bases between the germline ends. Per the germline V gene, CDR1 is MNHNY and CDR2 is SVGAGI (reference sequence). CDR3 nucleotides: TGTGCCAGCAGCACGGGTCCCTACGAGCAGTACGTC. Translating gives CASSTGPYEQYV.

This clonotype was detected many times. V usage is TRBV4-1 and J usage is TRBJ1-1; unclear D gene. Germline values: CDR1 MGHRA, CDR2 YSYEKL. Trimming cost V 1 base and J 6 bases, with 3 bases left between them. The CDR3 sequence is 11 residues long. CDR3 in DNA: TGCGCCAGCAGCCAAGGGTCTGAAGCTTTCTTT. Its protein product is CASSQGSEAFF.

This clonotype was counted between two and nine times. The chain links TRBV9 to TRBJ1-6; 7 nucleotides match TRBD1. CDR1 and CDR2 from the germline V gene are SGDLS and YYNGEE. The CDR3 runs to 17 residues. V shed 4 bases, J shed 1 base, and the junction held 8 bases outside the gene matches. CDR3 loop: CASSPRQGPSYNSPLHF. The CDR3 coding sequence is TGTGCCAGCAGCCCACGACAGGGACCTTCCTATAATTCACCCCTCCACTTT.

This clonotype turned up a few times. The chain joins TRBV6-2 or TRBV6-3 to TRBJ2-7; D unclear. Between the trimmed V and J ends, which lost 8 bases and 3 bases, there was a span of 8 bases. This CDR3 is built from 11 residues. Germline CDR1 MNHEY, CDR2 SVGEGT. In DNA form, the CDR3 reads TGTGCCAGCGGGATGGGCTACGAGCAGTACTTC. This codes for CASGMGYEQYF.

This clonotype has a handful of counts. The chain is built from TRBV3-2 and TRBJ2-7; the table's D call of TRBD1 was not tested on the DNA. TRBV3-2 is termed a pseudogene. The CDR3 is made up of 14 amino acids. CDR3 nucleotide sequence: TGTGCCAGCAGCCTCCCCCAGGGGAGCTACGAGCAGTACGTC. The encoded protein is CASSLPQGSYEQYV.

This clonotype has at least ten counts. The V gene is TRBV10-3, the J gene TRBJ2-1, with 9 bases identical to TRBD1. The ends lost 6 bases at V and 6 bases at J; junction bases unmatched: 6. Germline loops: CDR1 ENHRY, CDR2 SYGVKD. This CDR3 has 14 amino acids. DNA of the CDR3: TGTGCCATCAGGCCGGGACAGGGTAGCAATGAGCAGTTCTTC. Translated: CAIRPGQGSNEQFF.